The rows below give T cell receptor beta chains drawn from one sample of a study of shared clonotypes between healthy human individuals. This table comes from immunoSEQ multiplex PCR, and its TCRdb copy is limited to in-frame clones, with some not included. The sample has 2,500,000 or so clones; around 93% are singletons. The specimen was naive CD4+ T cells from PBMCs. The origin of the receptors is a man between 18 and 35 years old in good health. Some clones in this sample may be carry-over from other donors' samples. Each CDR3 is given with its conserved first and last residue. Fields, in order: V gene, clone size, D gene, J gene, CDR3 protein, CDR3 DNA. The D gene is left open where the match is weak. Rows may omit the clone size; those that give it use once, few, many or a size class.

TRBV2	.	TRBD2	TRBJ2-6	CASSGGLAGGGANVLTF	TGTGCCAGCAGCGGGGGACTAGCGGGAGGTGGGGCCAACGTCCTGACTTTC
TRBV12-5	.	.	TRBJ2-1	CASGLVGYEQFF	TGTGCTAGTGGTTTGGTAGGGTATGAGCAGTTCTTC
TRBV5-6	.	TRBD1	TRBJ2-2	CASSRQGATGELFF	TGTGCCAGCAGTAGACAGGGAGCCACCGGGGAGCTGTTTTTT
TRBV2	.	.	TRBJ1-1	CASGKWANTEAFF	TGTGCCAGCGGAAAATGGGCGAACACTGAAGCTTTCTTT
TRBV6-1	.	.	TRBJ2-1	CASSEAADALNEQFF	TGTGCCAGCAGTGAAGCCGCGGACGCCTTGAATGAGCAGTTCTTC
TRBV5-1	.	TRBD1	TRBJ2-5	CASSDWDRGQETQYF	TGCGCCAGCAGCGACTGGGACAGGGGGCAAGAGACCCAGTACTTC
TRBV6-1	.	.	TRBJ2-7	CASSEASAVAAYEQYF	TGTGCCAGCAGTGAAGCGTCTGCAGTTGCCGCCTACGAGCAGTACTTC
TRBV5-1	.	TRBD2	TRBJ2-1	CASRRIAGTDEQFF	TGCGCCAGCAGGCGCATAGCGGGAACCGATGAGCAGTTCTTC
TRBV7-8	.	.	TRBJ1-3	CASSSGLGAGNTIYF	TGTGCCAGCAGCTCCGGTTTGGGTGCTGGAAACACCATATATTTT
TRBV20-1	once	.	TRBJ2-7	CSQEAGGEQYF	TGCAGCCAAGAAGCTGGCGGCGAGCAGTACTTC
TRBV11-2	.	.	TRBJ2-7	CASSITGAQSVEQYF	TGTGCCAGCAGCATTACAGGTGCCCAATCCGTCGAGCAGTACTTC
TRBV28	.	.	TRBJ1-2	CASSSWDGYTF	TGTGCCAGCAGTTCCTGGGATGGCTACACCTTC
TRBV6-5	few	.	TRBJ1-1	CASSYKSEAFF	TGTGCCAGCAGTTATAAGTCTGAAGCTTTCTTT
TRBV7-2	.	.	TRBJ2-2	CASSLFGGLNTGELFF	TGTGCCAGCAGCTTATTCGGGGGATTGAACACCGGGGAGCTGTTTTTT
TRBV29-1	.	TRBD1	TRBJ2-5	CSVQRVQGDGTQYF	TGCAGCGTTCAAAGGGTGCAGGGGGACGGGACCCAGTACTTC
TRBV5-1	.	.	TRBJ1-3	CASSFGQPGNTIYF	TGCGCCAGCAGCTTTGGACAGCCAGGAAACACCATATATTTT
TRBV27	.	.	TRBJ1-4	CASSPTGLGGREKLFF	TGTGCCAGCAGCCCTACGGGGCTGGGGGGCCGAGAAAAACTGTTTTTT
TRBV6-1	few	.	TRBJ1-5	CASSVQGPDQPQHF	TGTGCCAGCAGTGTGCAGGGCCCTGATCAGCCCCAGCATTTT
TRBV11-3	.	.	TRBJ2-2	CASSPRLADTGELFF	TGTGCCAGCAGCCCTCGACTCGCAGACACCGGGGAGCTGTTTTTT
TRBV5-6	.	TRBD1	TRBJ2-7	CASSLWDRPLGEQYF	TGTGCCAGCAGCTTATGGGACAGACCTCTCGGCGAGCAGTACTTC
TRBV7-9	.	.	TRBJ2-1	CASSLVRRPSGNEQFF	TGTGCCAGCAGCTTAGTTAGGCGCCCTTCGGGCAATGAGCAGTTCTTC
TRBV7-9	.	.	TRBJ2-1	CASSAQGRNEQFF	TGTGCCAGCAGCGCTCAGGGTCGGAATGAGCAGTTCTTC
TRBV7-2	.	.	TRBJ2-7	CASSLEGTLSYEQYF	TGTGCCAGCAGCTTAGAGGGGACCCTCTCCTACGAGCAGTACTTC
TRBV18	.	.	TRBJ1-1	CASSSSAMNTEAFF	TGTGCCAGCTCGAGCTCCGCGATGAACACTGAAGCTTTCTTT
TRBV11-3	.	TRBD2	TRBJ2-1	CASSSQGQGGLAGRANEQFF	TGTGCCAGCAGCTCCCAAGGACAGGGCGGACTAGCGGGACGGGCAAATGAGCAGTTCTTC
TRBV28	.	TRBD1	TRBJ1-3	CASSLTGAGNTIYF	TGTGCCAGCAGTTTGACAGGGGCTGGAAACACCATATATTTT
TRBV9	.	.	TRBJ1-1	CASSVALANTEAFF	TGTGCCAGCAGCGTAGCCCTTGCGAACACTGAAGCTTTCTTT